This entry describes one T cell receptor beta chain. Repertoires were generated with immunoSEQ multiplex PCR, while TCRdb's copy carries only in-frame clones and drops some. The sample consists of 100,000 or so clones, about 86% of them appearing once. This specimen comes from a study of T cell responses to AZD1222 COVID-19 vaccine. In germline, CDR1 is SGHDN, CDR2 FVKESK. The V gene lost 3 bases and the J gene lost 4 bases, with 1 base spanning the gap. This CDR3 contains 11 residues. The sequence was obtained from an adult who received the AZD1222 COVID-19 vaccine. This sample comprised peripheral blood, obtained 28 days after the second AZD1222 dose. This chain joins TRBV14 and TRBJ2-1; D uncertain. In DNA form, the CDR3 reads TGTGCCAGCAGCCAGTACAATGAGCAGTTCTTC. It codes for CASSQYNEQFF. Drawing the rest from reference TRBV14 and TRBJ2-1, the complete variable domain is EAGVTQFPSHSVIEKGQTVTLRCDPISGHDNLYWYRRVMGKEIKFLLHFVKESKQDESGMPNNRFLAERTGGTYSTLKVQPAELEDSGVYFCASSQYNEQFFGPGTRLTVL.